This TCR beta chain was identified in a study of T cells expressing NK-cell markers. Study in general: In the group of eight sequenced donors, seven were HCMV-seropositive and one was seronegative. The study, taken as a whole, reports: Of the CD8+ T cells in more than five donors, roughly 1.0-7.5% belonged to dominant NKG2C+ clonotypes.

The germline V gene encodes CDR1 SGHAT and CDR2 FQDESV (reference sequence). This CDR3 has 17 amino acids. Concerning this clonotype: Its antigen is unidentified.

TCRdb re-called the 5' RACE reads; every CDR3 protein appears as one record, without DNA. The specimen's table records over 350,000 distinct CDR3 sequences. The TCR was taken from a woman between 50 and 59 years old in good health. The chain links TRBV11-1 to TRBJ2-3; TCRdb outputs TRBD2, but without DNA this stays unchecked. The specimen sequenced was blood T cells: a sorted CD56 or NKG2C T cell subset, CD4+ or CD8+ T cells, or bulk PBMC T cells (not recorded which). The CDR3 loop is CASSLSGTSGSTDTQYF.